These 14 T cell receptor beta chains were sequenced from one sample in a study of radiotherapy plus CTLA-4 blockade in lung cancer. TCRdb's table, derived via immunoSEQ multiplex PCR, lists solely in-frame clones and lacks some. Among roughly 75,000 clones listed, 60% to 85% were seen once. The sample was peripheral blood, taken from a patient treated with radiotherapy plus ipilimumab. Source of these receptors: a human donor with non-small cell lung cancer whose response to radiotherapy plus ipilimumab could not be evaluated. Some clones in this sample may be carry-over from other donors' samples.

The V call is TRBV7-9, the J call TRBJ1-6, with 7 positions matching TRBD1. CDR3 length: 14 residues. Trimming took 3 bases from V and 7 from J; bases not matched to a gene: 3. Germline V gene sequence: CDR1 SEHNR, CDR2 FQNEAQ (reference sequence). The CDR3 loop is CASSLGQSNSPLHF. The CDR3 coding sequence is TGTGCCAGCAGCTTGGGACAGTCGAATTCACCCCTCCACTTT.

The chain joins TRBV18 to TRBJ2-5; perhaps TRBD2 as D (6 bases). The CDR3 consists of 13 residues. Germline CDR1 reads KGHSH; CDR2 reads LQKENI. V was shortened by 1 base and J by 3 bases, with 6 bases between the two germline ends. DNA for the CDR3: TGTGCCAGCTCACCACGCGGGGAAGAGACCCAGTACTTC. It specifies CASSPRGEETQYF.

V is TRBV25-1 and J is TRBJ1-1; TRBD1 matches at 9 bases. The junction had 3 bases not matched to a gene; V was cut back by 5 bases and J by 5 bases. In germline, CDR1 is MGHDK, CDR2 SYGVNS. This CDR3 is 13 amino acids long. CDR3 bases: TGTGCCAGCAGTCCGGGACAGGGTACTGAAGCTTTCTTT. It is translated as CASSPGQGTEAFF.

The chain uses TRBV5-6 and TRBJ1-1, with D possibly matching TRBD1 (6 bases). Germline-derived CDR1 and CDR2 are SGHDT and YYEEEE. The CDR3 covers 14 residues. Between the trimmed V and J ends, which lost 4 bases and 5 bases, there was a span of 15 bases. This CDR3 reads CASSSRGFGTEAFF. The CDR3 nucleotides are TGTGCCAGCAGCAGCAGGGGATTCGGGACTGAAGCTTTCTTT.

This clone turned up a few times. J is TRBJ1-6 and V is TRBV28, with a possible D match to TRBD1 (5 bases). The CDR3 runs to 12 residues. CDR1 and CDR2 (germline): MDHEN, SYDVKM. V lost 6 bases and J 15 bases, leaving 15 bases between the germline ends. The CDR3 DNA sequence: TGTGCCAGCAGCCCCCCGGGGGTTAGCCTCCACTTT. The encoded protein is CASSPPGVSLHF.

The chain carries TRBV5-1 and TRBJ1-1; D uncertain. V was shortened by 3 bases and J by 7 bases, with 13 bases between the two germline ends. CDR1 SGHRS and CDR2 YFSETQ come from the germline V gene. The CDR3 consists of 13 residues. Here the CDR3 reads CASSSIPTDEAFF. As DNA, the CDR3 is TGCGCCAGCAGCTCAATACCTACAGATGAAGCTTTCTTT.

The V gene is TRBV5-1, the J gene TRBJ2-7, with a weak D call TRBD1 (6 bases). This CDR3 has 14 residues. Trimming took 4 bases from V and 2 from J, leaving 13 bases between them. CDR1 is SGHRS and CDR2 is YFSETQ in the germline V gene. The CDR3, as DNA: TGCGCCAGCAGCGGGGGCGGACAGCCCTACGAGCAGTACTTC. Protein product: CASSGGGQPYEQYF.

The chain links TRBV11-3 to TRBJ2-7; 12 bases match TRBD1. Germline CDR1 reads SGHNT; CDR2 reads YENEEA. The CDR3 sequence is 16 residues long. J was trimmed by 7 bases and V by 4 bases; bases with no gene match: 11. CDR3 loop: CASSYSLGTGGYEQYF. CDR3 DNA sequence: TGTGCCAGCAGCTACTCTCTGGGGACAGGGGGCTATGAGCAGTACTTC.

The chain employs TRBV7-9 and TRBJ1-2; D is uncertain. The CDR3 loop spans 12 amino acids. The V gene's germline CDR1 is SEHNR and CDR2 FQNEAQ (reference sequence). The V and J ends lost 5 bases and 7 bases respectively, with 11 bases between them. The CDR3, as DNA: TGTGCCAGCAGCCCCCGGGAAGTTGGCTACACCTTC. Translating it yields CASSPREVGYTF.

This clone occurred once. V and J are TRBV7-2 and TRBJ2-1, with a weak D call TRBD1 (5 bases). Per the germline V gene, CDR1 is SGHTA and CDR2 is FQGNSA. This CDR3 is 15 amino acids long. The ends were cut back, 1 base at V and 4 bases at J, with 11 bases in the middle. The CDR3 sequence is CASSLVKGSYNEQFF. Here the CDR3 DNA reads TGTGCCAGCAGCTTAGTAAAGGGGTCGTACAATGAGCAGTTCTTC. The full variable domain, rest sourced from reference TRBV7-2 and TRBJ2-1, is GAGVSQSPSNKVTEKGKDVELRCDPISGHTALYWYRQSLGQGLEFLIYFQGNSAPDKSGLPSDRFSAERTGGSVSTLTIQRTQQEDSAVYLCASSLVKGSYNEQFFGPGTRLTVL.

J is TRBJ1-6 and V is TRBV5-1, with 7 bases lining up with TRBD1. CDR1 is SGHRS, CDR2 YFSETQ, per germline. J lost 4 bases, V lost 0 bases, and 4 bases had no gene match. The CDR3 spans 16 residues. The CDR3 DNA reads as TGCGCCAGCAGCTTGGTTGTGACAGGGTATAATTCACCCCTCCACTTT. Translating it yields CASSLVVTGYNSPLHF.

Points on this clone: One junction end disagrees with the germline gene, perhaps due to a read error. This chain links TRBV19 with TRBJ1-5; D might be TRBD1 (6 bases). Per germline, CDR1 LNHDA and CDR2 SQIVND (reference sequence). CDR3 size: 16 residues. DNA of the CDR3: TGTGCCGGTAGTATAATGGGCAGGGGTAGCAATCAGCCCCAGCATTTT. This encodes CAGSIMGRGSNQPQHF.

The chain couples TRBV5-4 to TRBJ2-2, with 8 bases identical to TRBD1. The CDR3 totals 15 residues. J gave up 5 bases and V 2 bases, and 5 bases lay outside the gene matches. The germline V gene encodes CDR1 SGHNT and CDR2 YYREEE (reference sequence). CDR3 bases: TGTGCCAGCAGCTTTCGGACAGGGTATACCGGGGAGCTGTTTTTT. Translation gives CASSFRTGYTGELFF.

This clone was detected only a few times. V usage is TRBV27 and J usage is TRBJ1-6, with a possible D match to TRBD1 (6 bases). This CDR3 is built from 14 residues. The V gene lost 3 bases and the J gene lost 9 bases, with 12 bases spanning the gap. From germline, CDR1 is MNHEY and CDR2 SMNVEV (reference sequence). This CDR3 reads CASSFGRGGSPLHF. The CDR3 coding sequence is TGTGCCAGCAGTTTTGGCAGGGGTGGTTCACCCCTCCACTTT.